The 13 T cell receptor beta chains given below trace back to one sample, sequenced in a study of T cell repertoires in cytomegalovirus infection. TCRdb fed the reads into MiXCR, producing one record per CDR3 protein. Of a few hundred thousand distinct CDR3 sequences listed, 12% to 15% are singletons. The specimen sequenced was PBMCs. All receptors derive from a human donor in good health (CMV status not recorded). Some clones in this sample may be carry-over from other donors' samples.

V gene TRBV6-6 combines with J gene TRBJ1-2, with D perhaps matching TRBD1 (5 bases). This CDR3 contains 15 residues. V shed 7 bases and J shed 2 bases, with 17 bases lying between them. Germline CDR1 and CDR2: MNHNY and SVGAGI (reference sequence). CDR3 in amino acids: CASTLDSFANYGYTF. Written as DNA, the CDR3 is TGTGCCAGCACTTTAGACAGTTTTGCGAACTATGGCTACACCTTC.

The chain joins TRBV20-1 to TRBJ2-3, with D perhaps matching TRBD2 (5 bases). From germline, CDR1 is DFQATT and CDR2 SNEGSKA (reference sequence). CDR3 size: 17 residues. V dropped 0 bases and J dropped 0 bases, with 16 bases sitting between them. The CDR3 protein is CSARDKLAFISTDTQYF. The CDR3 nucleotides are TGCAGTGCTAGAGATAAGCTAGCCTTTATAAGCACAGATACGCAGTATTTT.

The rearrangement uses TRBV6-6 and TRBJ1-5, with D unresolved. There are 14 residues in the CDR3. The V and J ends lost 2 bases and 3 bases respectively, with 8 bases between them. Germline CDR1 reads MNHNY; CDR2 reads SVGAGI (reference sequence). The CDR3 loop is CASSYMEVNQPQHF. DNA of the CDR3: TGTGCCAGCAGTTACATGGAGGTCAATCAGCCCCAGCATTTT.

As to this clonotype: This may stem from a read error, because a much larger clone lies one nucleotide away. The CDR3 region has the DNA TGCGCCAGCAGCTTGGGGGGCCGGTCCCCGGGTTCACCCCTCCACTTT. It codes for CASSLGGRSPGSPLHF. The chain recombines TRBV5-1 with TRBJ1-6, with D perhaps matching TRBD1 (5 bases). V lost 0 bases to trimming and J lost 9 bases, with 16 bases between them. CDR1 is SGHRS, CDR2 YFSETQ, per germline. The CDR3 spans 16 residues. Combining the CDR3 with reference TRBV5-1 and TRBJ1-6 gives the whole variable domain KAGVTQTPRYLIKTRGQQVTLSCSPISGHRSVSWYQQTPGQGLQFLFEYFSETQRNKGNFPGRFSGRQFSNSRSEMNVSTLELGDSALYLCASSLGGRSPGSPLHFGNGTRLTVT.

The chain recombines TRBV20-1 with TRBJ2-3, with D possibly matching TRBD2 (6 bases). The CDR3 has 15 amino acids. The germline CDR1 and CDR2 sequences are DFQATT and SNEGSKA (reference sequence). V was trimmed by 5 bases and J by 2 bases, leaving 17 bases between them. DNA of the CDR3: TGCAGTGCTCCCGGGCTAGCGACTACCACAGATACGCAGTATTTT. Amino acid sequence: CSAPGLATTTDTQYF.

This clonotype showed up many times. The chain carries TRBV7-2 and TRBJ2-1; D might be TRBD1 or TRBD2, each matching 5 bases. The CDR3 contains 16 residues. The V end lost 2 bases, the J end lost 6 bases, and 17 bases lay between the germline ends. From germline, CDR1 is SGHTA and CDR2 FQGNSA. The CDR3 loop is CASSLNRAGTGNEQFF. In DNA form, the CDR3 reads TGTGCCAGCAGCTTAAACCGGGCAGGGACGGGCAATGAGCAGTTCTTC.

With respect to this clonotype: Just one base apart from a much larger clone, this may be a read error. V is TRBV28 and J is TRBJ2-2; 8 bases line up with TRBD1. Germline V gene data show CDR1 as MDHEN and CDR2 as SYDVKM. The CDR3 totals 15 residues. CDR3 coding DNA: TGTGCCGGCAGTCTCGACAGGGGAGACACCGGGGAGCTGTTTTTT. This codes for CAGSLDRGDTGELFF.

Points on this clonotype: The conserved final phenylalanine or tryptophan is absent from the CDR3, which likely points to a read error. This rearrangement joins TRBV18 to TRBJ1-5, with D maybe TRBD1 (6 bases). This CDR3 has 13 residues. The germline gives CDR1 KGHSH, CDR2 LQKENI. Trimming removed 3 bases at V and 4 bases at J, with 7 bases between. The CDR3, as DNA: TGTGCCAGCTCACCCGGGACAAATCAGCCCCAGCATCTT. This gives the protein CASSPGTNQPQHL.

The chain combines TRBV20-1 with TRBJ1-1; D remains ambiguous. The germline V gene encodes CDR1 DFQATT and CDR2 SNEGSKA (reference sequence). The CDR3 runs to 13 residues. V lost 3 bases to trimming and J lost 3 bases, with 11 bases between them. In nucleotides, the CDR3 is TGCAGTGCTAGTCCCGACCTTGACACTGAAGCTTTCTTT. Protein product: CSASPDLDTEAFF.

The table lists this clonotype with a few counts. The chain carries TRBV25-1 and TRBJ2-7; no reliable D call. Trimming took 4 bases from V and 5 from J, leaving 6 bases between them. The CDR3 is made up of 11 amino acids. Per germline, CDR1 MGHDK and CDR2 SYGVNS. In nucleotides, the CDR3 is TGTGCCAGCAGTGTGTTGGACGAGCAGTACTTC. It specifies CASSVLDEQYF.

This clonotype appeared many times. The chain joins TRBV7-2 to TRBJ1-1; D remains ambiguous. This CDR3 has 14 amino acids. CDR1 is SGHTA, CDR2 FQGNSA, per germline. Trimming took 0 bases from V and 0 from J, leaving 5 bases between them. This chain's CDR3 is CASSLAELNTEAFF. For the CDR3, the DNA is TGTGCCAGCAGCTTAGCAGAGCTGAACACTGAAGCTTTCTTT.

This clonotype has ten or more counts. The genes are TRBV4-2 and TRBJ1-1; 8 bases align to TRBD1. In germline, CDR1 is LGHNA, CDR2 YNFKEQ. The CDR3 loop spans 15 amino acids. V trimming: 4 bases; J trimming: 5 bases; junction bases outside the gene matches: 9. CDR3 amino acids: CASSLVRDRFTEAFF. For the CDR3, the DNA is TGTGCCAGCAGCCTCGTCCGGGACAGGTTTACTGAAGCTTTCTTT.

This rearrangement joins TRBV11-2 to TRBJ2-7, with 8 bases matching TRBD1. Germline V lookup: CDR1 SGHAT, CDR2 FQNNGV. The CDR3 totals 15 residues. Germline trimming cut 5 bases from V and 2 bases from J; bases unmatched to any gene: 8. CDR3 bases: TGTGCCAGCAGCGGAACAGGGGGGACCCCCTACGAGCAGTACTTC. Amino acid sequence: CASSGTGGTPYEQYF.